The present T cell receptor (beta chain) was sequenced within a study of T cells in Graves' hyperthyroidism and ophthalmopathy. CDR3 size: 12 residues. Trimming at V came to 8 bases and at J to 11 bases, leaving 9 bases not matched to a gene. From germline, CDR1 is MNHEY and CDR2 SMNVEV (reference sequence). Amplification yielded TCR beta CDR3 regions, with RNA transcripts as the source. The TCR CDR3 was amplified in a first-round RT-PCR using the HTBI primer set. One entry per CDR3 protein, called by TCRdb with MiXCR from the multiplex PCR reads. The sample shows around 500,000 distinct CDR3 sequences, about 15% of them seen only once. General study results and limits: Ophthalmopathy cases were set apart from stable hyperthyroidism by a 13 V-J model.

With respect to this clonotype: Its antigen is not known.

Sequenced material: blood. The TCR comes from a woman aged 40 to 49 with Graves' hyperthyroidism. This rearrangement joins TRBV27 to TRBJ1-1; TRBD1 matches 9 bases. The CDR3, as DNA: TGTGCCAGCGGCACAGGGGGCGCTGCTGCTTTCTTT. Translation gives CASGTGGAAAFF.